The 14 T cell receptor beta chains reported below all come from one sample, sequenced in a study of graft-versus-host responses after intestinal transplantation. These TCRs are of unknown antigen specificity. The method was immunoSEQ multiplex PCR; TCRdb's version includes in-frame clones alone and lacks a portion of them. Found here are roughly 120,000 clones, around nine tenths of them singletons; the top ten hold roughly 0.2%. The sample consisted of unstimulated CD4+ T cells sorted from spleen or lymph node cells, taken before intestinal transplant. The receptors shown here come from a human donor who received an intestinal transplant.

The rearrangement links TRBV5-1 to TRBJ2-7, with TRBD2 matching 9 bases. This CDR3 has 14 amino acids. V dropped 4 bases and J dropped 2; count of bases not matched to a gene: 4. Germline V lookup: CDR1 SGHRS, CDR2 YFSETQ. This chain's CDR3 is CASSLIAGAYEQYF. The DNA for the CDR3 is TGCGCCAGCAGCCTGATAGCGGGGGCCTACGAGCAGTACTTC.

The sample holds a few counts of this clone. The chain links TRBV2 to TRBJ1-5, with D perhaps TRBD1 (6 bases). CDR1 and CDR2 (germline): SNHLY, FYNNEI. The CDR3 loop spans 13 amino acids. Trimming took 6 bases from V and 5 from J, leaving 11 bases between them. The CDR3: CASRQGSDQPQHF. The DNA for the CDR3 is TGTGCCAGCAGACAGGGATCGGATCAGCCCCAGCATTTT.

The chain is built from TRBV5-1 and TRBJ2-1; TRBD2 matches at 10 bases. The V gene end was trimmed by 1 base and the J gene end by 5 bases; junction bases not matched to a gene: 9. The CDR3 is 17 amino acids. CDR1 SGHRS and CDR2 YFSETQ come from the germline V gene. The CDR3: CASSLQLAGAGNNEQFF. CDR3 in DNA: TGCGCCAGCAGCTTGCAGCTAGCGGGAGCGGGTAACAATGAGCAGTTCTTC. The complete variable domain, with remaining parts taken from reference TRBV5-1 and TRBJ2-1, reads KAGVTQTPRYLIKTRGQQVTLSCSPISGHRSVSWYQQTPGQGLQFLFEYFSETQRNKGNFPGRFSGRQFSNSRSEMNVSTLELGDSALYLCASSLQLAGAGNNEQFFGPGTRLTVL.

The rearrangement uses TRBV5-1 and TRBJ2-5; 9 bases fit TRBD1. TRBJ2-7 matches the DNA end more closely, so the J call is doubtful. The CDR3 runs 15 residues. CDR1 and CDR2 (germline): SGHRS, YFSETQ. The CDR3 DNA sequence: TGCGCCAGCAGCATCAGGACAGGGGCAACCTACGAGCAGTACTTC. Residues: CASSIRTGATYEQYF.

This sequence joins TRBV5-1 and TRBJ1-2, with TRBD1 matching over 7 bases. The CDR3 runs 16 residues. Germline V gene sequence: CDR1 SGHRS, CDR2 YFSETQ. Losses at the gene ends were 4 bases for V and 3 bases for J; bases not matched to a gene: 12. CDR3 coding DNA: TGCGCCAGCAGCAAAACCGGGACAGCTTACTACTATGGCTACACCTTC. This codes for CASSKTGTAYYYGYTF.

This sequence joins TRBV4-2 and TRBJ2-4; D is undetermined. The CDR3 runs 17 residues. V was shortened by 0 bases and J by 1 base, with 13 bases between the two germline ends. CDR1 is LGHNA and CDR2 is YNFKEQ in the germline V gene. CDR3 region: CASSQDWQVPAKNIQYF. DNA of the CDR3: TGTGCCAGCAGCCAAGACTGGCAGGTCCCCGCCAAAAACATTCAGTACTTC.

This clone came up once. CDR3 loop: CASSVPGGSYEQYF. CDR3 nucleotides: TGTGCCAGCAGTGTCCCGGGGGGCTCCTACGAGCAGTACTTC. The gene calls are TRBV6-1 and TRBJ2-7; TRBD2 matches 7 bases. CDR3 length: 14 residues. The J segment lost 0 bases and the V segment lost 4 bases, leaving 3 bases of the junction unmatched. Germline V gene data show CDR1 as MNHNS and CDR2 as SASEGT.

The rearrangement joins TRBV25-1 to TRBJ2-5; D ambiguous. V lost 2 bases and J 5 bases, leaving 9 bases between the germline ends. The CDR3 has 13 residues. Germline V CDR1 and CDR2: MGHDK, SYGVNS. CDR3 residues: CASSEPPRETQYF. The CDR3 nucleotides read TGTGCCAGCAGTGAACCCCCCAGGGAGACCCAGTACTTC.

The chain employs TRBV28 and TRBJ2-2, with 15 positions matching TRBD2. The CDR3 totals 19 residues. Germline V CDR1 and CDR2: MDHEN, SYDVKM. With V trimmed by 3 bases and J by 3 bases, 8 bases remained unmatched. Here the CDR3 reads CASSFPRWTSGRDTGELFF. In DNA form, the CDR3 reads TGTGCCAGCAGTTTCCCCCGCTGGACTAGCGGGAGGGACACCGGGGAGCTGTTTTTT. The variable domain in full, completed from reference TRBV28 and TRBJ2-2, reads DVKVTQSSRYLVKRTGEKVFLECVQDMDHENMFWYRQDPGLGLRLIYFSYDVKMKEKGDIPEGYSVSREKKERFSLILESASTNQTSMYLCASSFPRWTSGRDTGELFFGEGSRLTVL.

This chain's CDR3 is CASSSTGTRSHEQYF. The CDR3 region has the DNA TGTGCCAGCAGCTCCACCGGGACTAGAAGCCACGAGCAGTACTTC. The rearrangement links TRBV7-9 to TRBJ2-7; 8 bases map to TRBD2. There are 15 residues in the CDR3. CDR1 is SEHNR, CDR2 FQNEAQ, per germline (reference sequence). The trim removed 4 bases at V and 5 bases at J, leaving 10 bases unmatched.

This clone was seen once. The chain couples TRBV19 to TRBJ1-5; D unclear. The V gene lost 2 bases and the J gene lost 2 bases, with 7 bases spanning the gap. The CDR3 totals 14 residues. CDR1 and CDR2 (germline): LNHDA, SQIVND (reference sequence). The CDR3 DNA is TGTGCCAGTAGTATAACCCCAGGCAATCAGCCCCAGCATTTT. Its protein product is CASSITPGNQPQHF.

This clone was seen once. V is TRBV28 and J is TRBJ1-3; TRBD1 is a possible D gene (5 bases). With 3 bases removed from V and 3 bases from J, the gap between germline ends came to 12 bases. The CDR3 covers 15 residues. The germline V gene encodes CDR1 MDHEN and CDR2 SYDVKM. The CDR3, as DNA: TGTGCCAGCAGTTTCCTCACAGGATATGGAAACACCATATATTTT. This gives the protein CASSFLTGYGNTIYF.

V gene TRBV18 combines with J gene TRBJ1-2; the D is unclear. Trimming took 6 bases from V and 0 from J, leaving 11 bases between them. The CDR3 has 14 amino acids. The germline V gene has CDR1 KGHSH and CDR2 LQKENI. The DNA of the CDR3 is TGTGCCAGCTCTTCTCCGTTTACTAACTATGGCTACACCTTC. It encodes CASSSPFTNYGYTF.

V and J are TRBV28 and TRBJ2-7; D possibly corresponds to TRBD2 (6 bases). Germline assignment: CDR1 MDHEN and CDR2 SYDVKM. The V and J ends lost 7 bases and 6 bases respectively, with 16 bases between them. The CDR3 is 13 residues long. The CDR3 nucleotides are TGTGCCAGCAACGCGGGAAATCAGGGCGAGCAGTACTTC. Its protein is CASNAGNQGEQYF. Combining the CDR3 with reference TRBV28 and TRBJ2-7 gives the whole variable domain DVKVTQSSRYLVKRTGEKVFLECVQDMDHENMFWYRQDPGLGLRLIYFSYDVKMKEKGDIPEGYSVSREKKERFSLILESASTNQTSMYLCASNAGNQGEQYFGPGTRLTVT.